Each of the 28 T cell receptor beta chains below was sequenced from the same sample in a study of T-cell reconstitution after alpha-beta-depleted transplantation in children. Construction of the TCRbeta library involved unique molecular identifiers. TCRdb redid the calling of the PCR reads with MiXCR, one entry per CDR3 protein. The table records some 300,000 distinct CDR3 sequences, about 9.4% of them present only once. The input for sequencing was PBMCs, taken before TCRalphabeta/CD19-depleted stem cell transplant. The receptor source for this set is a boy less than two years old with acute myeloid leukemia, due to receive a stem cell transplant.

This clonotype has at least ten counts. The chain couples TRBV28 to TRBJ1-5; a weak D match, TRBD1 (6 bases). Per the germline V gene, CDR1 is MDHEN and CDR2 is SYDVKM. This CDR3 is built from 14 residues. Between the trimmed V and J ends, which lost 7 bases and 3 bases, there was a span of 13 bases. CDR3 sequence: CASTKTGFNQPQHF. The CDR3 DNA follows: TGTGCCAGCACCAAGACAGGATTCAATCAGCCCCAGCATTTT.

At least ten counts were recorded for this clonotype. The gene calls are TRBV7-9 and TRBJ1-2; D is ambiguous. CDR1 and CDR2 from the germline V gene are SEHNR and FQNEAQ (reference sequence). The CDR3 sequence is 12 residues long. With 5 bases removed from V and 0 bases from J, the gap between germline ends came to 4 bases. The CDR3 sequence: CASSRTNYGYTF. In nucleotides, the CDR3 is TGTGCCAGCAGCCGGACTAACTATGGCTACACCTTC. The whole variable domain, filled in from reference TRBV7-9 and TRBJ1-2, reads DTGVSQNPRHKITKRGQNVTFRCDPISEHNRLYWYRQTLGQGPEFLTYFQNEAQLEKSRLLSDRFSAERPKGSFSTLEIQRTEQGDSAMYLCASSRTNYGYTFGSGTRLTVV.

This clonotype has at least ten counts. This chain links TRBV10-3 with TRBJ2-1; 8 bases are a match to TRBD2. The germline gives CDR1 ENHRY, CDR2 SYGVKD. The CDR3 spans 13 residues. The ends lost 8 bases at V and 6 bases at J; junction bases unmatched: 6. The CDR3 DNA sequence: TGTGCCATCCGTCGTGCGGGAGGCAATGAGCAGTTCTTC. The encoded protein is CAIRRAGGNEQFF.

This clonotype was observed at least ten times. The CDR3 here is CASKTEPDGNIQYF. The CDR3 coding sequence is TGCGCCAGCAAGACCGAACCTGACGGAAACATTCAGTACTTC. The chain carries TRBV5-1 and TRBJ2-4; D is unresolved. V gave up 6 bases and J gave up 6 bases, with 16 bases separating them. CDR1 and CDR2 (germline): SGHRS, YFSETQ. The CDR3 spans 14 residues.

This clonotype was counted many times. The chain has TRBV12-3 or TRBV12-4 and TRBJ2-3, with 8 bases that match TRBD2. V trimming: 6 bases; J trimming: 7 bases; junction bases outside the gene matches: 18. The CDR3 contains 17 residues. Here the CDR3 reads CASRSTPLAGWANTQYF. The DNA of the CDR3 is TGTGCCAGCAGGTCGACGCCTTTAGCGGGGTGGGCCAATACGCAGTATTTT.

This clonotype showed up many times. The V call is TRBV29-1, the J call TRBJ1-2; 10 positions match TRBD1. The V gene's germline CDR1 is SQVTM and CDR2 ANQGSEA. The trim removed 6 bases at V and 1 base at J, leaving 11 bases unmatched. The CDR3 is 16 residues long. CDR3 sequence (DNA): TGCAGCGTGAGATGGGGACAGGGGCGAGGTAACTATGGCTACACCTTC. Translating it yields CSVRWGQGRGNYGYTF.

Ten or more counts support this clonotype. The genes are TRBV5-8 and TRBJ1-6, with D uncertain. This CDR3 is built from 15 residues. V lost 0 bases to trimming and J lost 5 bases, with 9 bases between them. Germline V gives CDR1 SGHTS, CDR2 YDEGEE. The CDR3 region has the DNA TGTGCCAGCAGCTTGGGGTTCAGTGATAATTCACCCCTCCACTTT. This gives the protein CASSLGFSDNSPLHF.

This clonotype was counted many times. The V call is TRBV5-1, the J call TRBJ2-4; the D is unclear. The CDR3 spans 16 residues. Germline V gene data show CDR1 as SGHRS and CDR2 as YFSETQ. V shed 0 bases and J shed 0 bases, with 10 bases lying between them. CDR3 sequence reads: CASSLGTQRAKNIQYF. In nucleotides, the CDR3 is TGCGCCAGCAGCTTGGGGACCCAGAGAGCCAAAAACATTCAGTACTTC. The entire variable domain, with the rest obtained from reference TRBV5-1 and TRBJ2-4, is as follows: KAGVTQTPRYLIKTRGQQVTLSCSPISGHRSVSWYQQTPGQGLQFLFEYFSETQRNKGNFPGRFSGRQFSNSRSEMNVSTLELGDSALYLCASSLGTQRAKNIQYFGAGTRLSVL.

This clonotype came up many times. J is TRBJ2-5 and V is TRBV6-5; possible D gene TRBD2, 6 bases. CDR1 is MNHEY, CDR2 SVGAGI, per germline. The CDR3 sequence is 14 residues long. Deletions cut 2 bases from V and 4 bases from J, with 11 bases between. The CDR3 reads CASSYTGTRETQYF. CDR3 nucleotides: TGTGCCAGCAGTTACACCGGGACTCGAGAGACCCAGTACTTC.

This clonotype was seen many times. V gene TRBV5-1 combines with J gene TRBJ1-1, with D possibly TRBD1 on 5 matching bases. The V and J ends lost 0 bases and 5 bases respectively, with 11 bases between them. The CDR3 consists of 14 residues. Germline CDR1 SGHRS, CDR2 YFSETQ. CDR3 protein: CASSLDRRGTEAFF. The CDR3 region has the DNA TGCGCCAGCAGCTTGGACAGGCGAGGTACTGAAGCTTTCTTT.

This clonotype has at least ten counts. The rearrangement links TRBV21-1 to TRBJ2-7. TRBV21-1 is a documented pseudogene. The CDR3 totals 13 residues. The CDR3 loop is CASSNSGAYEQYF. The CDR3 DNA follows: TGTGCCAGCAGCAATAGCGGGGCCTACGAGCAGTACTTC.

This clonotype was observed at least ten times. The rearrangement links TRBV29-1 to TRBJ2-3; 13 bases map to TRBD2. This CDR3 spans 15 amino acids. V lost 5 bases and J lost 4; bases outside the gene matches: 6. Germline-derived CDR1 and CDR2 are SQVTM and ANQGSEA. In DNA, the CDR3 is TGCAGCGTTCAACTACTAGCGGGAGGGCCAGATACGCAGTATTTT. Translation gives CSVQLLAGGPDTQYF.

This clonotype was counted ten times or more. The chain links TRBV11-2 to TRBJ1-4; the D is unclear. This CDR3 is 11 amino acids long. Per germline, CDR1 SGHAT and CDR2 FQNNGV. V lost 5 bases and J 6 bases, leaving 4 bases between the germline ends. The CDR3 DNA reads TGTGCCAGCAGCGTCGATGAAAAACTGTTTTTT. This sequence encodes CASSVDEKLFF.

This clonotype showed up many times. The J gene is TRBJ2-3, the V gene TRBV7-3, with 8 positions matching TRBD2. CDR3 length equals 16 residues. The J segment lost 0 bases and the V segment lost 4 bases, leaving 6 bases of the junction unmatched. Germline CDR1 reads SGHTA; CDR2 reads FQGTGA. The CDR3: CASSWTGGPSTDTQYF. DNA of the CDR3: TGTGCCAGCAGCTGGACGGGAGGGCCGAGCACAGATACGCAGTATTTT. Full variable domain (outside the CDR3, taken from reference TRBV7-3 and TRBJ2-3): GAGVSQTPSNKVTEKGKYVELRCDPISGHTALYWYRQSLGQGPEFLIYFQGTGAADDSGLPNDRFFAVRPEGSVSTLKIQRTERGDSAVYLCASSWTGGPSTDTQYFGPGTRLTVL.

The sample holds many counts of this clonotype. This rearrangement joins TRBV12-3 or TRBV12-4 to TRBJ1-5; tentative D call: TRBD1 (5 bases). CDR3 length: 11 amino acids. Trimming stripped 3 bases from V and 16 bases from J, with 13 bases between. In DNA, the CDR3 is TGTGCCAGCAGTTTTGTGCAGGGAACCCATTTT. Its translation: CASSFVQGTHF.

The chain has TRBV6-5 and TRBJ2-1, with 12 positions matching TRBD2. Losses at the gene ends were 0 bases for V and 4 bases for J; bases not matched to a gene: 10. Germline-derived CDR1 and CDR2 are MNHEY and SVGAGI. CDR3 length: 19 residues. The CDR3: CASSYSPTSGGRFYNEQFF. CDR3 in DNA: TGTGCCAGCAGTTACTCACCGACTAGCGGGGGCCGATTTTACAATGAGCAGTTCTTC.

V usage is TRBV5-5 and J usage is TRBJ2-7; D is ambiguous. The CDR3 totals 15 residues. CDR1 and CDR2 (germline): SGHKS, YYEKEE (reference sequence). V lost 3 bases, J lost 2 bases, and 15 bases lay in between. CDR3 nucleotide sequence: TGTGCCAGCAGCTCCACCGATACCCGGCCCTACGAGCAGTACTTC. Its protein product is CASSSTDTRPYEQYF. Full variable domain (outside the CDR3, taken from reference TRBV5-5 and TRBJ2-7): DAGVTQSPTHLIKTRGQQVTLRCSPISGHKSVSWYQQVLGQGPQFIFQYYEKEERGRGNFPDRFSARQFPNYSSELNVNALLLGDSALYLCASSSTDTRPYEQYFGPGTRLTVT.

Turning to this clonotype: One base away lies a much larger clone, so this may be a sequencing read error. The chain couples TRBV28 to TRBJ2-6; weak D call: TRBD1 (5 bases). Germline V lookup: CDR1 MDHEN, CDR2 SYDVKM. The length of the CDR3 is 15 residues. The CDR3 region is CASSDIRSGANVPTF. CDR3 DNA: TGTGCCAGCAGCGATATCCGCTCTGGGGCCAACGTCCCGACTTTC.

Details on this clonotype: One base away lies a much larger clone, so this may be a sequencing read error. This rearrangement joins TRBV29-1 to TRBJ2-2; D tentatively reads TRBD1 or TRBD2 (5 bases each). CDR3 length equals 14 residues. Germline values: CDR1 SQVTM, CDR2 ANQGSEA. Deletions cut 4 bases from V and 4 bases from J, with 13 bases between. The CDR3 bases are TGCAGCGTTGTGAGAGGGGCGACCACCGGGGAGCTGTTTTTT. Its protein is CSVVRGATTGELFF.

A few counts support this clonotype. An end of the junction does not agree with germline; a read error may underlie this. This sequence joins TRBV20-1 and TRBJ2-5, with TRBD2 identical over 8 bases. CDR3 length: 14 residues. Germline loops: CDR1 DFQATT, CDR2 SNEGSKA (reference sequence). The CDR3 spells CSARAGVGVETQYF. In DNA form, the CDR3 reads TGCAGTGCCAGAGCGGGAGTGGGCGTAGAGACCCAGTACTTC.

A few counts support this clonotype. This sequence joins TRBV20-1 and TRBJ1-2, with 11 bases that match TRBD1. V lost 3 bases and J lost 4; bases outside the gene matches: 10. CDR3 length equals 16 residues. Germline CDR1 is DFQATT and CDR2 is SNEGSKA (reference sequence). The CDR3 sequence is CSASDGTGGFGYGYTF. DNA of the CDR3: TGCAGTGCTAGCGACGGGACAGGGGGATTTGGCTATGGCTACACCTTC.

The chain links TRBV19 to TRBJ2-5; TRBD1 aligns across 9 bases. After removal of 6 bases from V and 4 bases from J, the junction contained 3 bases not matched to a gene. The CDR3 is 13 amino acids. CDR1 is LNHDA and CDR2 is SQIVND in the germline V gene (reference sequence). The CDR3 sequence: CASSTGGGETQYF. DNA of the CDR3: TGTGCCAGTAGCACAGGGGGCGGAGAGACCCAGTACTTC. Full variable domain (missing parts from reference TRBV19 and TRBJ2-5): DGGITQSPKYLFRKEGQNVTLSCEQNLNHDAMYWYRQDPGQGLRLIYYSQIVNDFQKGDIAEGYSVSREKKESFPLTVTSAQKNPTAFYLCASSTGGGETQYFGPGTRLLVL.

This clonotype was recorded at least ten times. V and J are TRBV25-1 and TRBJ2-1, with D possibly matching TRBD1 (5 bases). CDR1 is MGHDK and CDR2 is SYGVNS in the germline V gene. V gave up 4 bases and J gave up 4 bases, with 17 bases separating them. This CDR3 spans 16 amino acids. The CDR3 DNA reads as TGTGCCAGCAGTGCCACAGGTAGCCGGAGTTACAATGAGCAGTTCTTC. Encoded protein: CASSATGSRSYNEQFF.

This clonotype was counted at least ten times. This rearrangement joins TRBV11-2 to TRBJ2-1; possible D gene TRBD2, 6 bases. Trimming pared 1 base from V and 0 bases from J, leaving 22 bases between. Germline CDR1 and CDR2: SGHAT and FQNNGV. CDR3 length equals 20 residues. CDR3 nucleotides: TGTGCCAGCAGCTTAGTCAGTATACTGAGGGTAGCGGTCTCCTACAATGAGCAGTTCTTC. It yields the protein CASSLVSILRVAVSYNEQFF.

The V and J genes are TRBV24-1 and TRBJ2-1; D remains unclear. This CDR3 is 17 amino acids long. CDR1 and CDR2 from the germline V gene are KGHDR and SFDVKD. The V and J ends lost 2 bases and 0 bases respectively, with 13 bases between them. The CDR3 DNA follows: TGTGCCACCAGTGATTGCGGTGGCGGTTCCTCCTACAATGAGCAGTTCTTC. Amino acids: CATSDCGGGSSYNEQFF.

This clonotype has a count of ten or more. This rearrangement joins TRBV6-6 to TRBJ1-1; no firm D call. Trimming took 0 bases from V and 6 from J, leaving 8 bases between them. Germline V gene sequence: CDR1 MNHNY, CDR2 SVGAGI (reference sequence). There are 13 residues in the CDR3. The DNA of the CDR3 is TGTGCCAGCAGTTACTCGACGAGACCTGAAGCTTTCTTT. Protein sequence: CASSYSTRPEAFF.

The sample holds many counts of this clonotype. For the CDR3, the DNA is TGTGCCAGCAGTTACCGTAGCGGACAGGGGGCTGAGCAGTACTTC. This sequence encodes CASSYRSGQGAEQYF. The V call is TRBV6-5, the J call TRBJ2-7; 11 bases agree with TRBD1. This CDR3 is 15 amino acids long. J lost 7 bases, V lost 2 bases, and 7 bases had no gene match. Germline assignment: CDR1 MNHEY and CDR2 SVGAGI.

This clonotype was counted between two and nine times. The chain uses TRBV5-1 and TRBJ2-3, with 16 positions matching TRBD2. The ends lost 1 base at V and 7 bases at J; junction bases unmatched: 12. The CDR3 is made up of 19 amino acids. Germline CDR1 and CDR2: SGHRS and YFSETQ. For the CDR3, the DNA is TGCGCCAGCAGCTTGTTGGAAACCGGGACTAGCGGGGGGGCCAATACGCAGTATTTT. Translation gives CASSLLETGTSGGANTQYF. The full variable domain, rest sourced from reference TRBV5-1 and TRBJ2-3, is KAGVTQTPRYLIKTRGQQVTLSCSPISGHRSVSWYQQTPGQGLQFLFEYFSETQRNKGNFPGRFSGRQFSNSRSEMNVSTLELGDSALYLCASSLLETGTSGGANTQYFGPGTRLTVL.